This is a list of T cell receptor beta chains from one sample in a study of regulatory T cells in long-lasting Graves disease. One entry per CDR3 protein results from TCRdb running MiXCR on the multiplex PCR reads. Of approximately 470,000 distinct CDR3 sequences detected, around 15% appear once; the ten largest clones hold 12%. These same data were also listed under a study on T cells in Graves' hyperthyroidism and ophthalmopathy.

Sequenced here: peripheral blood mononuclear cells (PBMCs), sampled at new diagnosis, from a patient treated with antithyroid drugs. These receptors came from a man aged 35-49 years with Graves disease. CDR3s leave out the opening cysteine and the closing phenylalanine or tryptophan. Fields, in order: CDR3 protein, D gene, V gene, J gene. A D gene is named only where the DNA matches it firmly.

CDR3 protein: ATSDLGTTNTGELF
D gene: TRBD2
V gene: TRBV24-1
J gene: TRBJ2-2

CDR3 protein: SARVGQGAKNSPLH
D gene: TRBD1
V gene: TRBV20-1
J gene: TRBJ1-6

CDR3 protein: ASAPGGGQPQH
D gene: -
V gene: TRBV28
J gene: TRBJ1-5

CDR3 protein: ASSQATGYTSTDTQY
D gene: -
V gene: TRBV3-1
J gene: TRBJ2-3

CDR3 protein: SARGLATGELF
D gene: TRBD2
V gene: TRBV20-1
J gene: TRBJ2-2

CDR3 protein: ASNPTPGDSYNEQF
D gene: -
V gene: TRBV6-1
J gene: TRBJ2-1

CDR3 protein: SAGPWDRGNNEQF
D gene: TRBD1
V gene: TRBV20-1
J gene: -

CDR3 protein: ASSLGSRGLSF
D gene: TRBD1
V gene: TRBV11-2
J gene: TRBJ2-1

CDR3 protein: ASSPRTIAFEQY
D gene: -
V gene: TRBV27
J gene: TRBJ2-7

CDR3 protein: ASSLGGHETDTQY
D gene: -
V gene: TRBV5-4
J gene: TRBJ2-3

CDR3 protein: ASSFGVWRPSSGNTIY
D gene: -
V gene: TRBV12-3/TRBV12-4
J gene: TRBJ1-3

CDR3 protein: ASSPGGDRGLFSYEQY
D gene: TRBD1
V gene: TRBV5-1
J gene: TRBJ2-7

CDR3 protein: ASSQDSGTRVRTQY
D gene: TRBD2
V gene: TRBV7-2
J gene: TRBJ2-5

CDR3 protein: ATSDTPGTGTYDQPQH
D gene: TRBD1
V gene: TRBV24-1
J gene: TRBJ1-5

CDR3 protein: ASSTTGATEAF
D gene: TRBD1
V gene: TRBV18
J gene: TRBJ1-1

CDR3 protein: ASAKMSGRANNEQF
D gene: TRBD2
V gene: TRBV3-1
J gene: TRBJ2-1

CDR3 protein: ASSVSGETQY
D gene: -
V gene: TRBV9
J gene: TRBJ2-5

CDR3 protein: ASSLVLTGETQY
D gene: -
V gene: TRBV11-2
J gene: TRBJ2-5

CDR3 protein: ASSSKGSYNEQF
D gene: -
V gene: TRBV27
J gene: TRBJ2-1

CDR3 protein: ASGLSPSGEYEQY
D gene: TRBD2
V gene: TRBV12-5
J gene: TRBJ2-7

CDR3 protein: ASSPTGTSSYNEQF
D gene: TRBD2
V gene: TRBV11-2
J gene: TRBJ2-1

CDR3 protein: ASSRDRGPNTEAF
D gene: TRBD1
V gene: TRBV2
J gene: TRBJ1-1

CDR3 protein: AISQGQGNSYEQY
D gene: TRBD1
V gene: TRBV10-3
J gene: TRBJ2-7

CDR3 protein: ATSREETPRGEKLF
D gene: -
V gene: TRBV15
J gene: TRBJ1-4

CDR3 protein: ATSDSTGAGQETQY
D gene: TRBD1
V gene: TRBV24-1
J gene: TRBJ2-5

CDR3 protein: SAKTGGAYEQY
D gene: TRBD1
V gene: TRBV20-1
J gene: TRBJ2-7

CDR3 protein: ASTLRLAEGYEQY
D gene: TRBD2
V gene: TRBV7-2
J gene: TRBJ2-7

CDR3 protein: ASSLEDRVLHGYT
D gene: TRBD1
V gene: TRBV28
J gene: TRBJ1-2

CDR3 protein: ASSPSVVSDGYT
D gene: -
V gene: TRBV5-5
J gene: TRBJ1-2

CDR3 protein: AISASYSFYNEQL
D gene: -
V gene: TRBV10-3
J gene: TRBJ2-1

CDR3 protein: ASSSFTEAF
D gene: -
V gene: TRBV12-3/TRBV12-4
J gene: TRBJ1-1

CDR3 protein: ASSRRSGVTDTQY
D gene: TRBD2
V gene: TRBV3-1
J gene: TRBJ2-3

CDR3 protein: ASPLAGRDTGTSGRVREQY
D gene: TRBD2
V gene: TRBV7-9
J gene: TRBJ2-7

CDR3 protein: ASSPLALMGDNEQF
D gene: -
V gene: TRBV28
J gene: TRBJ2-1

CDR3 protein: SARGLAGTDTQY
D gene: TRBD2
V gene: TRBV20-1
J gene: TRBJ2-3

CDR3 protein: AWSVEDSQPQH
D gene: -
V gene: TRBV30
J gene: TRBJ1-5

CDR3 protein: ATSRDRGAVGETQY
D gene: -
V gene: TRBV15
J gene: TRBJ2-5

CDR3 protein: ASSWGGRLASTDTQY
D gene: -
V gene: TRBV28
J gene: TRBJ2-3

CDR3 protein: ASSPPRRLTSYEQY
D gene: -
V gene: TRBV28
J gene: TRBJ2-7

CDR3 protein: ASSSYREETQY
D gene: -
V gene: TRBV12-3/TRBV12-4
J gene: TRBJ2-5

CDR3 protein: ASRAGLAGYLYEQY
D gene: TRBD2
V gene: TRBV2
J gene: TRBJ2-7

CDR3 protein: AWSSASTDTQY
D gene: -
V gene: TRBV30
J gene: TRBJ2-3

CDR3 protein: ASRTPLQGRETQY
D gene: -
V gene: TRBV28
J gene: -

CDR3 protein: ASTHRGDGYQPQH
D gene: TRBD1
V gene: TRBV6-2/TRBV6-3
J gene: TRBJ1-5

CDR3 protein: ATSGIGREQPQH
D gene: -
V gene: TRBV24-1
J gene: TRBJ1-5

CDR3 protein: ATGTSGSYNEQF
D gene: TRBD2
V gene: TRBV28
J gene: TRBJ2-1

CDR3 protein: ASRSQAGNTDTQY
D gene: TRBD2
V gene: TRBV28
J gene: TRBJ2-3

CDR3 protein: ASSLRTNTEAF
D gene: -
V gene: TRBV12-3/TRBV12-4
J gene: TRBJ1-1

CDR3 protein: ATRRRNDEQF
D gene: -
V gene: TRBV2
J gene: TRBJ2-1

CDR3 protein: ASSAKINTEAF
D gene: -
V gene: TRBV10-1
J gene: TRBJ1-1

CDR3 protein: ASIRTGESYNEQF
D gene: TRBD1
V gene: TRBV7-2
J gene: TRBJ2-1

CDR3 protein: ASFSAGDNQPQH
D gene: -
V gene: TRBV6-1
J gene: TRBJ1-5